This T cell receptor (beta chain) was recovered during a study of shared clonotypes between healthy human individuals. This CDR3 is 14 amino acids long. The V gene's germline CDR1 is SGHRS and CDR2 YFSETQ. Between the trimmed V and J ends, which lost 1 base and 5 bases, there was a span of 10 bases. All the donors were Caucasian adults who lived in Nashville, Tennessee. Samples underwent the assay at deep level. The table came from immunoSEQ multiplex PCR; TCRdb's copy has only in-frame clones and leaves some out. This repertoire shows hundreds of thousands of clones, more than 75% found once; its top ten account for about 13%.

This TCR was recovered from a woman in her 40s in good health. Some clones in this sample may be carry-over from other donors' samples. V and J are TRBV5-1 and TRBJ2-1; maybe TRBD2 (6 bases). The source material was PBMCs. This CDR3 reads CASSLTGANNEQFF. The CDR3 DNA sequence: TGCGCCAGCAGCTTGACGGGAGCAAACAATGAGCAGTTCTTC. Drawing the rest from reference TRBV5-1 and TRBJ2-1, the complete variable domain is KAGVTQTPRYLIKTRGQQVTLSCSPISGHRSVSWYQQTPGQGLQFLFEYFSETQRNKGNFPGRFSGRQFSNSRSEMNVSTLELGDSALYLCASSLTGANNEQFFGPGTRLTVL.